This T cell receptor beta chain was documented in a study of chemoradiotherapy in HPV16-positive cancers. Germline values: CDR1 SGHDN, CDR2 FVKESK. CDR3 size: 12 residues. The ends were cut back, 4 bases at V and 13 bases at J, with 17 bases in the middle. Produced via immunoSEQ multiplex PCR; TCRdb's table is partial and in-frame only. Among some 17,000 clones listed, about two thirds were seen once. This TCR was recovered from a human donor with HPV-associated anogenital cancer. The specimen comprised tumor tissue, sampled from a patient who underwent chemoradiotherapy. The chain joins TRBV14 to TRBJ2-7; D is unclear. CDR3 in amino acids: CASSPSSGDRYF. The CDR3 bases are TGTGCCAGCAGCCCTTCTTCTGGCGACCGATACTTC.